This TCR beta chain came from a study of T cell responses to AZD1222 COVID-19 vaccine (dated by TCRdb to about 2021). For context, the study as a whole: AZD1222 recipients with second doses at about 4 weeks or about 12 weeks were pooled, because spike-specific TCR depth and breadth did not differ between schedules. TCR sequencing covered approximately 230 trial participants: 207 given two doses of AZD1222 and 26 given two doses of MenACWY control vaccine. Trial participants were enrolled by age into 18-55, 56-69 and 70-plus year subgroups, with roughly 150, 30 and 60 TCR-sequenced participants respectively. The paper's findings and limits, for the study overall: The vaccine-associated CD4 TCRs covered the entire spike protein, and the dominant responses fell in regions 160-218 and 743-854. A significant rise in spike-specific TCR breadth and depth was observed after two AZD1222 doses relative to day 0 and relative to MenACWY recipients. Epitopes outside the regions mutated in the B.1.351 and B.1.1.7 variants were reportedly recognized by nearly half of the unique spike-specific TCRs. Only 5 to 7 AZD1222 recipients were SARS-CoV-2 seropositive at baseline, limiting conclusions about previously exposed vaccinees. Most participants were white British and females outnumbered males, and the authors suggested that clonal diversity may have been underestimated. The 56-69-year group was small, and its depth increase did not reach significance, likely because of low power. Because no day 14 peak-response samples were available, the repertoires could be characterized only after the peak T cell response.

V is pruned by 2 bases and J by 7 bases, leaving 9 bases of the junction without a gene match. Reading the germline V gene gives CDR1 KGHSH and CDR2 LQKENI. There are 17 amino acids in the CDR3, from cysteine to phenylalanine inclusive. Just CDR3 DNA is preserved here, 51 bases in frame from base 1. The CDR3 regions of human TCRbeta chains were analyzed by immunosequencing. The original methods were these. Repertoire TCRs were checked for matches against a reference library of SARS-CoV-2-specific TCRs that had been generated using the MIRA antigen-specificity platform. Breadth was defined as the fraction of unique TCRs that were SARS-CoV-2-associated, and depth was defined as the fraction of total T cells that were SARS-CoV-2-associated. Each spike-specific TCR was assigned to its reactive spike region and to a CD4 or CD8 class using the MIRA data. Log10-transformed breadth and depth values were compared by one-way ANOVA with Sidak's multiple comparisons tests. This immuneACCESS table, as held by TCRdb, lists in-frame sequences with V and J called but not all clones. Of the missing ones, under half trace to an unresolved V gene in checked studies; the others have no known cause. V and J calls plus clone size are reproduced from that table; the DNA served to infer D and trimming. The sample records 80,000 or so clones, roughly nine tenths of which are singletons. The ten largest account for about 1.6% of the sample.

In regard to this clone: The target of this receptor is not known. No quality values exist for individual bases; no much larger clone is one base distant.

Sample time point, as interpreted from the label and publication: baseline before first vaccination. Samples from vaccinated people were obtained from the UK trials COV001 and COV002, which included a single-blind randomized controlled phase 2/3 trial of AZD1222 (ChAdOx1 nCoV-19) in healthy adults. Trial participant PBMC samples were collected at day 0 and day 28 after the second dose for TCRbeta chain sequencing. The sequence links TRBV18 to TRBJ2-3; TRBD2 matches 13 bases in the middle. The sequenced sample was peripheral blood, obtained on day 0 of AZD1222 vaccination. The receptor's source is an adult in good health. The CDR3 corresponds to CASSPRPGTSGTYTQYF. Read as DNA, the sequence is TGTGCCAGCTCACCAAGACCCGGGACTAGCGGGACGTATACGCAGTATTTT.